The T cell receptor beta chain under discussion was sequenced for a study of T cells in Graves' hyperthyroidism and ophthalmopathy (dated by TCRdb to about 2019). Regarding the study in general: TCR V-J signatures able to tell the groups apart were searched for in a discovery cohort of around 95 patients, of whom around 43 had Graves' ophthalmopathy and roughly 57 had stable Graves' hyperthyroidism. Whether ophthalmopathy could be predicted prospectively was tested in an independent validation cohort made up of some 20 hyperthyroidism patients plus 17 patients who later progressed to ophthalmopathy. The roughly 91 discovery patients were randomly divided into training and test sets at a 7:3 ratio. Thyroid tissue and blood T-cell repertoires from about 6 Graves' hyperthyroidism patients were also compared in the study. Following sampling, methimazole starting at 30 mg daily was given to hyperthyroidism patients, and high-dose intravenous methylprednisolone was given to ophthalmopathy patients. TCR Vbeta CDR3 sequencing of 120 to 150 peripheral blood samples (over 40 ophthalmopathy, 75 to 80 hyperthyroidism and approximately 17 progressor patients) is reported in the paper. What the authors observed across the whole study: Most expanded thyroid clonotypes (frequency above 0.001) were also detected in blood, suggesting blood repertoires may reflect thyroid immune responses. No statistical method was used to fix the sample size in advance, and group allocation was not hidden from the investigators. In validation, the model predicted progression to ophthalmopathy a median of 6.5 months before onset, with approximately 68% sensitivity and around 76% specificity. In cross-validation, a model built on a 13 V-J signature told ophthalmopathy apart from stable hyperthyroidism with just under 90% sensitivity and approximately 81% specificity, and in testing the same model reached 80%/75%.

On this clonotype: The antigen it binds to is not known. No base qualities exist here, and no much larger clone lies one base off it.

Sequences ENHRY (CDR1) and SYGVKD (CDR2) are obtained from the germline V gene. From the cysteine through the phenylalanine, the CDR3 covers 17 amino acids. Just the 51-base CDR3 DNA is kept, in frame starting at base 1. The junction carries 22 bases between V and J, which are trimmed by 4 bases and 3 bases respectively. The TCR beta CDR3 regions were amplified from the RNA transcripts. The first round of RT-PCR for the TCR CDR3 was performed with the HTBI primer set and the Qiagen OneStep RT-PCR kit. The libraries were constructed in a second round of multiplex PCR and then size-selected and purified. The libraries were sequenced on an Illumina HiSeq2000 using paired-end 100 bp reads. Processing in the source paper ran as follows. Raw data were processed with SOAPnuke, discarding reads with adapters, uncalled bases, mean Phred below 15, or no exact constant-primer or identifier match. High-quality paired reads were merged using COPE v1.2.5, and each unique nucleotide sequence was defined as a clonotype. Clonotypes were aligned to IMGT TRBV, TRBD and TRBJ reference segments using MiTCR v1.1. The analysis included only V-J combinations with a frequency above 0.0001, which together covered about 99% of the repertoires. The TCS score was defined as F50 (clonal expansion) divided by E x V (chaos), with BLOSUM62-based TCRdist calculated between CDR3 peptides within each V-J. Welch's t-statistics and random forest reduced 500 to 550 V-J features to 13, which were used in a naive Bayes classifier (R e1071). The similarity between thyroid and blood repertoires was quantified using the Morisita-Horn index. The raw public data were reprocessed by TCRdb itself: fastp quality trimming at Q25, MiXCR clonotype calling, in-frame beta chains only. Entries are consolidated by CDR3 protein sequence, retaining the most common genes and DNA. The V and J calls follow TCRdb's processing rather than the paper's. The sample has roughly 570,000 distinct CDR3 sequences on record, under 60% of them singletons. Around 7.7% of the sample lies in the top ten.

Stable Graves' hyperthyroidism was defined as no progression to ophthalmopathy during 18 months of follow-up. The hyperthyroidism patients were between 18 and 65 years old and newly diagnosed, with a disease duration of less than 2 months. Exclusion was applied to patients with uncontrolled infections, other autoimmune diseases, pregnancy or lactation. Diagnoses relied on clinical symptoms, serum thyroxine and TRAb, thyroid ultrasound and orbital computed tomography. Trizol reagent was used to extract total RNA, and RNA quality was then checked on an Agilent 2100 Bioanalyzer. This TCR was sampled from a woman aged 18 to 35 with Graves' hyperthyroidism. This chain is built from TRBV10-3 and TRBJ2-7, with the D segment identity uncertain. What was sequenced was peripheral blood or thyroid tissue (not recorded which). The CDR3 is CAISGSASLGAFYEQYF. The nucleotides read TGTGCCATCAGTGGTTCGGCCAGCTTGGGCGCATTCTACGAGCAGTACTTC.